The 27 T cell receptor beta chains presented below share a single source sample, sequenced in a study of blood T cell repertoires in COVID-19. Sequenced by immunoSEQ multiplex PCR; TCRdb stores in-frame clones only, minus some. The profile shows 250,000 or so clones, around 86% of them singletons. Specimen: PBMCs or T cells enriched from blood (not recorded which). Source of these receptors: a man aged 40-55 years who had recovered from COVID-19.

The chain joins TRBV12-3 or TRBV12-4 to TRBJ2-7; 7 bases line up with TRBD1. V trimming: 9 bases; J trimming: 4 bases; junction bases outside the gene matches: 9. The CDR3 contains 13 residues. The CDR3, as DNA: TGTGCCAGTACTGGGGACAGAGGGTACGAGCAGTACTTC. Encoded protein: CASTGDRGYEQYF.

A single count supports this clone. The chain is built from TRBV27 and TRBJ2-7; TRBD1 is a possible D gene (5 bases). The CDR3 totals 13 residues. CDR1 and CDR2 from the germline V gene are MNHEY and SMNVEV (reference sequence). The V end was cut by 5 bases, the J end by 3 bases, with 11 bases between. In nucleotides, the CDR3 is TGTGCCAGCAGTATACAGGTTTACTACGAGCAGTACTTC. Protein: CASSIQVYYEQYF.

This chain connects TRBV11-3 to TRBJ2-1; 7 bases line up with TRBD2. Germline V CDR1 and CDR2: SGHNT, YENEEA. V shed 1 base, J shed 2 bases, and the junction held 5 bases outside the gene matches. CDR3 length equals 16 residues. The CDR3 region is CASSLATGGPYNEQFF. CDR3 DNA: TGTGCCAGCAGCTTAGCAACGGGAGGACCCTACAATGAGCAGTTCTTC.

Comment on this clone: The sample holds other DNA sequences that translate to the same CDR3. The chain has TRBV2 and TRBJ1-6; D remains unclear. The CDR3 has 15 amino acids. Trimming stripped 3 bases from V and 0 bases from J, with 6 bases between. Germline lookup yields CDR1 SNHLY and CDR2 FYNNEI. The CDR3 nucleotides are TGTGCCAGCAGTGATAGGAGCTCCTATAATTCACCCCTCCACTTT. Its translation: CASSDRSSYNSPLHF.

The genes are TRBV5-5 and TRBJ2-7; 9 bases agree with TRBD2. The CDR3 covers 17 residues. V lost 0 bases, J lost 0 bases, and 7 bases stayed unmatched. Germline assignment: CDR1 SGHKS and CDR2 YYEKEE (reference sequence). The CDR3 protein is CASSLGLAGSSSYEQYF. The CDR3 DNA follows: TGTGCCAGCAGCTTGGGTCTAGCGGGGTCTAGCTCCTACGAGCAGTACTTC.

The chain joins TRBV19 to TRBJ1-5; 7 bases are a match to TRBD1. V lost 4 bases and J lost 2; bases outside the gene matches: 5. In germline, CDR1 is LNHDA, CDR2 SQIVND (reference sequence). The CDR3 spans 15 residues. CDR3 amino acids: CASSTTGEGNQPQHF. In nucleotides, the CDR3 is TGTGCCAGTAGTACCACAGGGGAAGGCAATCAGCCCCAGCATTTT.

Written as DNA, the CDR3 is TGTGCCTGGAGTGGGGGGCATCAAGAGACCCAGTACTTC. It specifies CAWSGGHQETQYF. This rearrangement joins TRBV30 to TRBJ2-5; D might be TRBD1 (6 bases). Looked up from germline, CDR1 is GTSNPN and CDR2 is SVGIG (reference sequence). Trimming took off 1 base at V and 2 bases at J, with 8 bases between the two ends. The CDR3 has 13 residues.

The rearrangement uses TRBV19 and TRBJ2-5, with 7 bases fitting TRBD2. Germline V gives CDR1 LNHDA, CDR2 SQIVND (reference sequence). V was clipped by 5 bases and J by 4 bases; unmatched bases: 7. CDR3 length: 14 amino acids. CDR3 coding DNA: TGTGCCAGTAGTCGGCGGGGGTGGGGAGAGACCCAGTACTTC. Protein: CASSRRGWGETQYF.

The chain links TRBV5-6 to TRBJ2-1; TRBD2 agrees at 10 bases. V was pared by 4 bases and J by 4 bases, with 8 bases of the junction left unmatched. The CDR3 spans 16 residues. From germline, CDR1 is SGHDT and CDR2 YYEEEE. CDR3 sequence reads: CASSGERLAGYNEQFF. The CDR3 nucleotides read TGTGCCAGCAGCGGTGAGAGACTAGCGGGTTACAATGAGCAGTTCTTC.

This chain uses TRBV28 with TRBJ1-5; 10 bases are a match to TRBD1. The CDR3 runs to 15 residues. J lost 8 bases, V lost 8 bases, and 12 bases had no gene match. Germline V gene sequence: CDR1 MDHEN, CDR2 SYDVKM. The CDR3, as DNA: TGTGCCAGCCTCTCGGGGGACAGGGGTCGAGAGCCCCAGCATTTT. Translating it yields CASLSGDRGREPQHF.

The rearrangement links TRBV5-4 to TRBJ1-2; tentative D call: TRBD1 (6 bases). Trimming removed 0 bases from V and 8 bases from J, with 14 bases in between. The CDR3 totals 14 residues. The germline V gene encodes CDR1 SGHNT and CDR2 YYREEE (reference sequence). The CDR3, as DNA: TGTGCCAGCAGCTTGGCGTCAGGGGAAAGGGGCTACACCTTC. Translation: CASSLASGERGYTF. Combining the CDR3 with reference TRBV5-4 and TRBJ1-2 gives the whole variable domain ETGVTQSPTHLIKTRGQQVTLRCSSQSGHNTVSWYQQALGQGPQFIFQYYREEENGRGNFPPRFSGLQFPNYSSELNVNALELDDSALYLCASSLASGERGYTFGSGTRLTVV.

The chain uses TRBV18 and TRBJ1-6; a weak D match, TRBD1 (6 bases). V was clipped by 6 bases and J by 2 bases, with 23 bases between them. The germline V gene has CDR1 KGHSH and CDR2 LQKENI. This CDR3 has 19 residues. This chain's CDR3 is CASSLDRERVLTYNSPLHF. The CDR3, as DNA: TGTGCCAGCTCCCTGGACAGAGAACGAGTTTTAACCTATAATTCACCCCTCCACTTT.

The CDR3 bases are TGTGCCAGCAGCTCAGGGACAACTGAAGCTTTCTTT. It specifies CASSSGTTEAFF. The genes are TRBV7-3 and TRBJ1-1, with D perhaps matching TRBD1 (6 bases). V lost 4 bases and J lost 5, with 8 bases in between. This CDR3 has 12 amino acids. Germline lookup yields CDR1 SGHTA and CDR2 FQGTGA.

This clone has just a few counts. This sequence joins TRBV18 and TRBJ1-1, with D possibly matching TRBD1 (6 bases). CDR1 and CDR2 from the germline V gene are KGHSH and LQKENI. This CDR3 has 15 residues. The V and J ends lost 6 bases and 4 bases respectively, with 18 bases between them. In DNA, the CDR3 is TGTGCCAGCTCTCCTACTGGGGGCTTTTTCACTGAAGCTTTCTTT. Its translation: CASSPTGGFFTEAFF.

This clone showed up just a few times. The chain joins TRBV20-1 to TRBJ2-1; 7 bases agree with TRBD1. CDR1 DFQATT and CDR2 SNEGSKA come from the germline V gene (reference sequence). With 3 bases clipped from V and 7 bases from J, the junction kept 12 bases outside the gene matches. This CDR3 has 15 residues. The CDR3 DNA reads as TGCAGTGCTAGTGACCCGGAGACAGGGTTTAATGAGCAGTTCTTC. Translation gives CSASDPETGFNEQFF.

The CDR3 here is CASSPAREAFF. In nucleotides, the CDR3 is TGTGCCAGCAGCCCCGCTAGGGAAGCTTTCTTT. The chain has TRBV7-8 and TRBJ1-1; D remains ambiguous. Trimming pared 5 bases from V and 8 bases from J, leaving 9 bases between. The CDR3 is made up of 11 amino acids. CDR1 is SGHVS, CDR2 FQNEAQ, per germline.

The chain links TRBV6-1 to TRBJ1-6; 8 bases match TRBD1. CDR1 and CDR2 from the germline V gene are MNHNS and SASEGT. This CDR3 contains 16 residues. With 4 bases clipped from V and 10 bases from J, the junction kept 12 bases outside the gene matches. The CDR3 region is CASSVEGGRGLSPLHF. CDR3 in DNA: TGTGCCAGCAGTGTGGAAGGGGGCAGGGGGCTCTCACCCCTCCACTTT.

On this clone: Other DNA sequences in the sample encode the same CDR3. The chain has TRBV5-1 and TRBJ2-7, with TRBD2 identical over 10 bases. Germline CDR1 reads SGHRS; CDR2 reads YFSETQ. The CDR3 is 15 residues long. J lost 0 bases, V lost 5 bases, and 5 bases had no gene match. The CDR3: CASSWTSGGSYEQYF. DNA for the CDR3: TGCGCCAGCAGTTGGACTAGCGGAGGCTCCTACGAGCAGTACTTC.

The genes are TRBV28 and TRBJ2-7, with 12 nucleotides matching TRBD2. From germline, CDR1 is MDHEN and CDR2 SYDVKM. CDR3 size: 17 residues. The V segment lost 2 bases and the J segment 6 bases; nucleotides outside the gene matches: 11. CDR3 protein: CASSLGGASGRAVEQYF. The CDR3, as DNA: TGTGCCAGCAGTTTAGGCGGGGCTAGCGGGAGGGCGGTCGAGCAGTACTTC. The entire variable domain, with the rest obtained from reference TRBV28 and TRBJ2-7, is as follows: DVKVTQSSRYLVKRTGEKVFLECVQDMDHENMFWYRQDPGLGLRLIYFSYDVKMKEKGDIPEGYSVSREKKERFSLILESASTNQTSMYLCASSLGGASGRAVEQYFGPGTRLTVT.

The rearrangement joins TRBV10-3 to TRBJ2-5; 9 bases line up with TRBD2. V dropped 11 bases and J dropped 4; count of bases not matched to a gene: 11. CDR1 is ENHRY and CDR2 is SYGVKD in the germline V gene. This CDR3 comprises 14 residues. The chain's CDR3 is CAAGTSRPGETQYF. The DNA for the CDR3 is TGTGCCGCCGGGACTAGCCGTCCGGGAGAGACCCAGTACTTC.

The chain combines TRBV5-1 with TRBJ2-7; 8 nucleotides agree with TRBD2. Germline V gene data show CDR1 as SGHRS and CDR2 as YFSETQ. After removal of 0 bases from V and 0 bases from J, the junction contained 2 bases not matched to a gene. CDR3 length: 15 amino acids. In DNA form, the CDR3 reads TGCGCCAGCAGCTTGGCGGGAGGGGACTCCTACGAGCAGTACTTC. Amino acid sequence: CASSLAGGDSYEQYF.

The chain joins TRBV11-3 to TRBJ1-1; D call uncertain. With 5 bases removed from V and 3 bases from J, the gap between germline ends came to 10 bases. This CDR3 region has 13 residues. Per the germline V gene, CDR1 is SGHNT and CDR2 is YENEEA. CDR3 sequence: CASSPNEDTEAFF. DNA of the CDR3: TGTGCCAGCAGCCCAAACGAGGACACTGAAGCTTTCTTT.

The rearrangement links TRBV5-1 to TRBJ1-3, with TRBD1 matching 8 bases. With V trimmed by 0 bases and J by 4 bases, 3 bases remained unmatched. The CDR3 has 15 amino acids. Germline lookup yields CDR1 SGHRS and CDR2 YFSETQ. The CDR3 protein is CASSLVTGEGNTIYF. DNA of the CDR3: TGCGCCAGCAGCTTGGTGACAGGGGAAGGAAACACCATATATTTT.

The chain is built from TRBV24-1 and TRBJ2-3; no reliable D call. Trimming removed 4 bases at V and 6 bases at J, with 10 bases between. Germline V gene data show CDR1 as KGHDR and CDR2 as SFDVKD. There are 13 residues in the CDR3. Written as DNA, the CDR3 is TGTGCCACCAGTGACCTAACGATGGATACGCAGTATTTT. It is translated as CATSDLTMDTQYF.

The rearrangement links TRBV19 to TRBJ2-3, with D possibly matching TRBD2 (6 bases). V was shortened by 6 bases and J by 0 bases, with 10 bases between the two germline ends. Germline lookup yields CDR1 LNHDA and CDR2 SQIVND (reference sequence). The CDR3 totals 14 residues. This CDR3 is CASSPEGSTDTQYF. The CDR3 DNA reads TGTGCCAGTAGCCCGGAGGGGAGCACAGATACGCAGTATTTT.

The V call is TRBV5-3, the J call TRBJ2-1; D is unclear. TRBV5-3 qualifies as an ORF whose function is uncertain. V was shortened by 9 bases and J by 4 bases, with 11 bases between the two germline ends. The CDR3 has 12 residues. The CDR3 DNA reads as TGTGCCAACGCTGGGCGATACAATGAGCAGTTCTTC. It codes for CANAGRYNEQFF.

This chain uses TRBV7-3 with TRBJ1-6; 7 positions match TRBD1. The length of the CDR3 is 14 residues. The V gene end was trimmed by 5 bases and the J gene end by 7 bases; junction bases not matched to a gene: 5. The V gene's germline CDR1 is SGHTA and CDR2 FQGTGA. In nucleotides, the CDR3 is TGTGCCAGCAGCCTCGGGACAGCGAATTCACCCCTCCACTTT. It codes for CASSLGTANSPLHF. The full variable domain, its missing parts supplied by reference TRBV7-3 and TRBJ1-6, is GAGVSQTPSNKVTEKGKYVELRCDPISGHTALYWYRQSLGQGPEFLIYFQGTGAADDSGLPNDRFFAVRPEGSVSTLKIQRTERGDSAVYLCASSLGTANSPLHFGNGTRLTVT.